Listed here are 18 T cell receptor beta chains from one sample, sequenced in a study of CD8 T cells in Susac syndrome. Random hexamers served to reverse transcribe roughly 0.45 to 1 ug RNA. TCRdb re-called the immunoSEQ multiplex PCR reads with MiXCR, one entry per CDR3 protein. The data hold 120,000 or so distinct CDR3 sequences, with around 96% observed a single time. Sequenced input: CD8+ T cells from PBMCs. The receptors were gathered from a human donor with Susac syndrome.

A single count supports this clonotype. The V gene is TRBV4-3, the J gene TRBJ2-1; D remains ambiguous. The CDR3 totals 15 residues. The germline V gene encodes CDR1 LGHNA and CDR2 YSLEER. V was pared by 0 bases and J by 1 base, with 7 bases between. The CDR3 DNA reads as TGCGCCAGCAGCCAAGATACCGAATCCTACAATGAGCAGTTCTTC. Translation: CASSQDTESYNEQFF.

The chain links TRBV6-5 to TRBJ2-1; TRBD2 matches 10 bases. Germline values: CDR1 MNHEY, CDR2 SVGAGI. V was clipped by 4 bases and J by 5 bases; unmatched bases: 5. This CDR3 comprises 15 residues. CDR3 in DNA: TGTGCCAGCAGTTTTTCTAGCGGGAGCGACAATGAGCAGTTCTTC. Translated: CASSFSSGSDNEQFF.

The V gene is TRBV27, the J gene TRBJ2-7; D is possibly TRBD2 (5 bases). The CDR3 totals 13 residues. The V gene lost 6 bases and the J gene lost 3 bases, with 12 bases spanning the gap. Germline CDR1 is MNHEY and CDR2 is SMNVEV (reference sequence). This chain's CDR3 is CASSLSAGYEQYF. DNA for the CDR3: TGTGCCAGCAGCCTGTCCGCGGGCTACGAGCAGTACTTC.

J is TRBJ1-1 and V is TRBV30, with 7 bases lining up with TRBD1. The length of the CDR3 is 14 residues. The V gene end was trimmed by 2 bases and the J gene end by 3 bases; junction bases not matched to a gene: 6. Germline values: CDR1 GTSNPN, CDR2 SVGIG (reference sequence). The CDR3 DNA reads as TGTGCCTGGAGTTACACAGGGGCGCACACTGAAGCTTTCTTT. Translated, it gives CAWSYTGAHTEAFF. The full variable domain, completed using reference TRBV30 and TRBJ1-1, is SQTIHQWPATLVQPVGSPLSLECTVEGTSNPNLYWYRQAAGRGLQLLFYSVGIGQISSEVPQNLSASRPQDRQFILSSKKLLLSDSGFYLCAWSYTGAHTEAFFGQGTRLTVV.

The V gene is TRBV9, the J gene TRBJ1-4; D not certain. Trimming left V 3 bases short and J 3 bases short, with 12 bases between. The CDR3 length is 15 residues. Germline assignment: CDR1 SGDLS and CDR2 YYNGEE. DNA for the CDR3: TGTGCCAGCAGCGACCCTAATGCGGCTAATGAAAAACTGTTTTTT. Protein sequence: CASSDPNAANEKLFF.

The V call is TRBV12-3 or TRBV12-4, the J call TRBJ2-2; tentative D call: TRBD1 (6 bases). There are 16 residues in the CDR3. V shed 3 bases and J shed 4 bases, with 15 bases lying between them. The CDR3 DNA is TGTGCCAGCAGTTTCCTGGGGGCGCGGAGCACCGGGGAGCTGTTTTTT. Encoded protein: CASSFLGARSTGELFF.

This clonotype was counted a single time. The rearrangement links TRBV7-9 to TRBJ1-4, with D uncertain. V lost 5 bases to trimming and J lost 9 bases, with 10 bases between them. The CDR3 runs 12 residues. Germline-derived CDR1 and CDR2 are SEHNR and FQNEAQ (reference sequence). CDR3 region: CASSTRLQKLFF. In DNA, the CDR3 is TGTGCCAGCAGCACCCGTCTGCAAAAACTGTTTTTT.

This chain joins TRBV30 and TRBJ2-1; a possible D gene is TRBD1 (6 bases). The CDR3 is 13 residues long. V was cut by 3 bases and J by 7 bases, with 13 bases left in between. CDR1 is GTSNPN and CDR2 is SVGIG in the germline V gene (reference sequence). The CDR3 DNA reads TGTGCCTGGAGCGAAACAGGGTGGAATGAGCAGTTCTTC. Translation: CAWSETGWNEQFF.

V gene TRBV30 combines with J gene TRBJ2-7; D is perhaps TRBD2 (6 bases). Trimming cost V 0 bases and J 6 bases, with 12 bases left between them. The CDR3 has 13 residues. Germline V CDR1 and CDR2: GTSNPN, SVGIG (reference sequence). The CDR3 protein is CAWSVGRDLEQYF. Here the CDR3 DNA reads TGTGCCTGGAGTGTGGGGCGGGATCTCGAGCAGTACTTC. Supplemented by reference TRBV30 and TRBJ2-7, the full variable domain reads SQTIHQWPATLVQPVGSPLSLECTVEGTSNPNLYWYRQAAGRGLQLLFYSVGIGQISSEVPQNLSASRPQDRQFILSSKKLLLSDSGFYLCAWSVGRDLEQYFGPGTRLTVT.

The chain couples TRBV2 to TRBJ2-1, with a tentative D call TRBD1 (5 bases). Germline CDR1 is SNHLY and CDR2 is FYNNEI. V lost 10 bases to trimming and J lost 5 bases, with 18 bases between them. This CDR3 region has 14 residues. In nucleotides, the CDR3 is TGTGCCAACAACAGGCCCCCCTCGGACAATGAGCAGTTCTTC. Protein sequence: CANNRPPSDNEQFF. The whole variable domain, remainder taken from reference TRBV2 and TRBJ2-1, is EPEVTQTPSHQVTQMGQEVILRCVPISNHLYFYWYRQILGQKVEFLVSFYNNEISEKSEIFDDQFSVERPDGSNFTLKIRSTKLEDSAMYFCANNRPPSDNEQFFGPGTRLTVL.

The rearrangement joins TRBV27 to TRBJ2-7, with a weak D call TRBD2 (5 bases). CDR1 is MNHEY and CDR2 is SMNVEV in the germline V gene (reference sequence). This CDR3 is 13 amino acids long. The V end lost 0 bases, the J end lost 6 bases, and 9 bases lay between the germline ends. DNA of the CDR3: TGTGCCAGCAGTTTATCCACTAGTGGCGAGCAGTACTTC. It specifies CASSLSTSGEQYF.

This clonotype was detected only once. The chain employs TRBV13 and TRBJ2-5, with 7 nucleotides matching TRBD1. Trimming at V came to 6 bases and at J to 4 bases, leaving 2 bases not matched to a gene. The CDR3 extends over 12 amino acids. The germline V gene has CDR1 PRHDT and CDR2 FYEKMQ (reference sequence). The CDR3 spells CASSTGAETQYF. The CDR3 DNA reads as TGTGCCAGCAGTACAGGGGCAGAGACCCAGTACTTC.

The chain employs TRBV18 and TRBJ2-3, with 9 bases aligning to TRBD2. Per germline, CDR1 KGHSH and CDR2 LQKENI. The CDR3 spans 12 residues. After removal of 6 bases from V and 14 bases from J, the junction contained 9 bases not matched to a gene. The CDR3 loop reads CASSTGTSNLYF. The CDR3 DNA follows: TGTGCCAGCTCGACAGGGACTAGCAATCTGTATTTT.

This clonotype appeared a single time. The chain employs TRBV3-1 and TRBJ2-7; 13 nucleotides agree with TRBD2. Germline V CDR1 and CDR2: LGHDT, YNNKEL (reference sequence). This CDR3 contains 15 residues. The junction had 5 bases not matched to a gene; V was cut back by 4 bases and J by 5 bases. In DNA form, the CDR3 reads TGTGCCAGCAGCCGAGGGGGACTAGCGGGAAACGAGCAGTACTTC. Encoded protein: CASSRGGLAGNEQYF.

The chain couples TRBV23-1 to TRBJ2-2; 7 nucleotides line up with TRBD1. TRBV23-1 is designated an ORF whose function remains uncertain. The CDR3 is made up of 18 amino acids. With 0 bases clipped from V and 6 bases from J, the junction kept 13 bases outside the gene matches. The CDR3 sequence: CASSQSTAAAGGAGELFF. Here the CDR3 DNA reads TGCGCCAGCAGTCAATCGACGGCCGCGGCAGGGGGTGCCGGGGAGCTGTTTTTT.

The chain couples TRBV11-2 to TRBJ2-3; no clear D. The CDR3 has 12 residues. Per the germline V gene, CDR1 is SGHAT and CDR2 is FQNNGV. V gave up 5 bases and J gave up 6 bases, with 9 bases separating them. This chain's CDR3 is CASSPRFDTQYF. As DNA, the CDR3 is TGTGCCAGCAGCCCCCGGTTTGATACGCAGTATTTT.

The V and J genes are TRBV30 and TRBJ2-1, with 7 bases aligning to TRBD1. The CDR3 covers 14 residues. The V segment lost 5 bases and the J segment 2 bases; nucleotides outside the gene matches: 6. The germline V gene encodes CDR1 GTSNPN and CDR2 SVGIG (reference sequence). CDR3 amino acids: CAWAAGTAYNEQFF. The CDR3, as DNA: TGTGCCTGGGCGGCCGGGACAGCCTACAATGAGCAGTTCTTC. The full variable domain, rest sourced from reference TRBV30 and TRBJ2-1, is SQTIHQWPATLVQPVGSPLSLECTVEGTSNPNLYWYRQAAGRGLQLLFYSVGIGQISSEVPQNLSASRPQDRQFILSSKKLLLSDSGFYLCAWAAGTAYNEQFFGPGTRLTVL.

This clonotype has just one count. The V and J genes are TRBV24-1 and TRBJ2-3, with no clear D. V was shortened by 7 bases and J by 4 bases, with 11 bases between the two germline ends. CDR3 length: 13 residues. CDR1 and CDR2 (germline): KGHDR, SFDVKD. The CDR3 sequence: CATRGHTADTQYF. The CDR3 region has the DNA TGTGCCACCAGAGGCCACACGGCAGATACGCAGTATTTT.